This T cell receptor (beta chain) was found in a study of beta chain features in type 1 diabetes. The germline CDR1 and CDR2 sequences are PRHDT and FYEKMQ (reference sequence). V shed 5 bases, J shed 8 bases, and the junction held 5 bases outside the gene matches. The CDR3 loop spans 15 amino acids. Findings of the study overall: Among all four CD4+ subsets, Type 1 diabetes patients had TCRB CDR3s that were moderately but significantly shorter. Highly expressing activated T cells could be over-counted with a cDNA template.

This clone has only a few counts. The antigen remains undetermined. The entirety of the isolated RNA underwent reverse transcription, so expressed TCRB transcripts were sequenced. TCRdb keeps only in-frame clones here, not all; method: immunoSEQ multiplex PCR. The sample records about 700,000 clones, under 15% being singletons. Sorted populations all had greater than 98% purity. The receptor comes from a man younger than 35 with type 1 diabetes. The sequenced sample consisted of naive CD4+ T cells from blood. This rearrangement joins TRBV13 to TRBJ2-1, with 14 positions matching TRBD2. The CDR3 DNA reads TGTGCCAGCAGCCCCAGGACTAGCGGGGGGCATGAGCAGTTCTTC. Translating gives CASSPRTSGGHEQFF.